The 15 T cell receptor beta chains listed next were all sequenced from one sample in a study of blood T cell repertoires in COVID-19. Measured with immunoSEQ multiplex PCR; TCRdb has only the in-frame clones, and not every one. The sample records about 150,000 clones, about 88% being singletons. The sample taken for sequencing was PBMCs or T cells enriched from blood (not recorded which). These receptors were taken from a man aged 50 to 59 who had recovered from COVID-19.

This clone was counted a few times. The chain joins TRBV30 to TRBJ1-2; D is ambiguous. There are 13 residues in the CDR3. The V gene's germline CDR1 is GTSNPN and CDR2 SVGIG (reference sequence). V was shortened by 6 bases and J by 1 base, with 12 bases between the two germline ends. CDR3 nucleotide sequence: TGTGCCTGCCCCCCGGGAGGTAACTATGGCTACACCTTC. Protein sequence: CACPPGGNYGYTF.

The chain joins TRBV19 to TRBJ1-1; D is undetermined. Looked up from germline, CDR1 is LNHDA and CDR2 is SQIVND (reference sequence). Trimming took 3 bases from V and 1 from J, leaving 6 bases between them. This CDR3 has 13 residues. CDR3 region: CASSIDWNTEAFF. As DNA, the CDR3 is TGTGCCAGTAGTATCGACTGGAACACTGAAGCTTTCTTT.

The rearrangement uses TRBV5-1 and TRBJ2-7; the match to TRBD1 covers 7 bases. Losses at the gene ends were 2 bases for V and 4 bases for J; bases not matched to a gene: 9. This CDR3 is built from 15 residues. Germline lookup yields CDR1 SGHRS and CDR2 YFSETQ. The chain's CDR3 is CASSFAAGGSYEQYF. The CDR3 DNA reads TGCGCCAGCAGCTTTGCGGCAGGGGGTTCGTACGAGCAGTACTTC. The variable domain in full, with the rest retrieved from reference TRBV5-1 and TRBJ2-7, is KAGVTQTPRYLIKTRGQQVTLSCSPISGHRSVSWYQQTPGQGLQFLFEYFSETQRNKGNFPGRFSGRQFSNSRSEMNVSTLELGDSALYLCASSFAAGGSYEQYFGPGTRLTVT.

This rearrangement joins TRBV5-8 to TRBJ2-3; TRBD1 is a possible D gene (5 bases). The CDR3 consists of 12 residues. Germline CDR1 and CDR2: SGHTS and YDEGEE. V lost 4 bases and J lost 6, with 9 bases in between. The DNA for the CDR3 is TGTGCCAGCAGCCCGACAGTCGATACGCAGTATTTT. Protein product: CASSPTVDTQYF.

The V gene is TRBV7-6, the J gene TRBJ1-5, with no clear D. This CDR3 is 15 amino acids long. V lost 5 bases, J lost 0 bases, and 11 bases lay in between. CDR1 and CDR2 (germline): SGHVS, FNYEAQ. For the CDR3, the DNA is TGTGCCAGCAGCCCCCGGAGGGATAGCAATCAGCCCCAGCATTTT. This sequence encodes CASSPRRDSNQPQHF. Supplemented by reference TRBV7-6 and TRBJ1-5, the full variable domain reads GAGVSQSPRYKVTKRGQDVALRCDPISGHVSLYWYRQALGQGPEFLTYFNYEAQQDKSGLPNDRFSAERPEGSISTLTIQRTEQRDSAMYRCASSPRRDSNQPQHFGDGTRLSIL.

This clone was seen only once. This sequence joins TRBV5-1 and TRBJ1-5, with D possibly matching TRBD1 (6 bases). Per the germline V gene, CDR1 is SGHRS and CDR2 is YFSETQ. The CDR3 covers 14 residues. The V end was cut by 4 bases, the J end by 6 bases, with 14 bases between. The DNA of the CDR3 is TGCGCCAGCAGCCAGTCGGGGGGGCGTCAGCCCCAGCATTTT. Protein sequence: CASSQSGGRQPQHF.

J is TRBJ2-5 and V is TRBV4-3; 13 nucleotides align to TRBD2. From germline, CDR1 is LGHNA and CDR2 YSLEER. The CDR3 runs to 14 residues. Trimming removed 2 bases from V and 12 bases from J; junction bases left unmatched: 6. CDR3 nucleotide sequence: TGCGCCAGCAGCCAAACCGGGACTAGCGGGGCTAAGTACTTC. Translated: CASSQTGTSGAKYF.

DNA for the CDR3: TGTGCCAGTAGTATAGACGGGAGAAGCACTGAAGCTTTCTTT. This translates into CASSIDGRSTEAFF. V is TRBV19 and J is TRBJ1-1, with D uncertain. CDR1 LNHDA and CDR2 SQIVND come from the germline V gene (reference sequence). CDR3 size: 14 residues. The ends were cut back, 0 bases at V and 4 bases at J, with 9 bases in the middle.

This clone appeared a single time. V and J are TRBV18 and TRBJ1-2; D perhaps matches TRBD1 (5 bases). Trimming removed 4 bases at V and 4 bases at J, with 7 bases between. The length of the CDR3 is 12 residues. CDR1 and CDR2 (germline): KGHSH, LQKENI. CDR3 sequence reads: CASSRQSYGYTF. CDR3 nucleotides: TGTGCCAGCTCACGACAGAGCTATGGCTACACCTTC.

This clone was counted a single time. This chain links TRBV27 with TRBJ1-3, with 7 bases matching TRBD1. Per germline, CDR1 MNHEY and CDR2 SMNVEV (reference sequence). V was pared by 4 bases and J by 0 bases, with 6 bases of the junction left unmatched. The CDR3 extends over 16 amino acids. In DNA form, the CDR3 reads TGTGCCAGCAGTTCGGACAGGCCGAGCTCTGGAAACACCATATATTTT. Its translation: CASSSDRPSSGNTIYF.

The chain is built from TRBV5-1 and TRBJ2-7; 10 bases are a match to TRBD2. The germline V gene has CDR1 SGHRS and CDR2 YFSETQ. V was clipped by 0 bases and J by 5 bases; unmatched bases: 5. This CDR3 spans 15 amino acids. The CDR3 protein is CASSLVASGGHEQYF. DNA for the CDR3: TGCGCCAGCAGCTTGGTGGCTAGCGGGGGCCACGAGCAGTACTTC.

The rearrangement joins TRBV7-9 to TRBJ2-7; 7 bases are shared with TRBD1. This CDR3 has 14 amino acids. With V trimmed by 4 bases and J by 4 bases, 7 bases remained unmatched. Germline CDR1 SEHNR, CDR2 FQNEAQ (reference sequence). CDR3 sequence reads: CASSSSTGFYEQYF. DNA of the CDR3: TGTGCCAGCAGCTCATCGACAGGGTTTTACGAGCAGTACTTC. Filled out from reference TRBV7-9 and TRBJ2-7, the complete variable domain reads DTGVSQNPRHKITKRGQNVTFRCDPISEHNRLYWYRQTLGQGPEFLTYFQNEAQLEKSRLLSDRFSAERPKGSFSTLEIQRTEQGDSAMYLCASSSSTGFYEQYFGPGTRLTVT.

The rearrangement links TRBV7-9 to TRBJ2-1; 10 nucleotides match TRBD2. Looked up from germline, CDR1 is SEHNR and CDR2 is FQNEAQ (reference sequence). This CDR3 comprises 14 residues. V lost 5 bases to trimming and J lost 9 bases; unmatched junction nucleotides: 7. CDR3 nucleotide sequence: TGTGCCAGCAGCCTCGGGACTAGCGCCGTTGAGCAGTTCTTC. Its protein is CASSLGTSAVEQFF.

The rearrangement uses TRBV5-1 and TRBJ1-1; perhaps TRBD1 as D (5 bases). Germline V lookup: CDR1 SGHRS, CDR2 YFSETQ. The length of the CDR3 is 13 residues. Trimming left V 3 bases short and J 7 bases short, with 13 bases between. This CDR3 is CASSWGRADEAFF. The CDR3 bases are TGCGCCAGCAGCTGGGGCAGGGCCGATGAAGCTTTCTTT.

This clone has just a few counts. The chain employs TRBV4-2 and TRBJ2-6; tentative D call: TRBD1 (6 bases). Deletions cut 8 bases from V and 0 bases from J, with 11 bases between. The V gene's germline CDR1 is LGHNA and CDR2 YNFKEQ. The CDR3 is 15 residues long. The CDR3 spells CASGRQVSGANVLTF. CDR3 bases: TGTGCCAGCGGGAGACAGGTCTCTGGGGCCAACGTCCTGACTTTC.